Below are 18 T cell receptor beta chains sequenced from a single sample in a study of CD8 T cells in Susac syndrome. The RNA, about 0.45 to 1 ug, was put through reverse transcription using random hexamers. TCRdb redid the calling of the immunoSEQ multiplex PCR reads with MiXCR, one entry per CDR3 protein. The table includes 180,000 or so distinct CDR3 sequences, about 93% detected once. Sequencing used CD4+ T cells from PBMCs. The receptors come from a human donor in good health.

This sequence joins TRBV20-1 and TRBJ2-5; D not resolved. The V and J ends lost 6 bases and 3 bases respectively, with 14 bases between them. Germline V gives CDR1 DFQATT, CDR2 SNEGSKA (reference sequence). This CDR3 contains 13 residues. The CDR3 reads CSATPGSKETQYF. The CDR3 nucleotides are TGCAGTGCGACCCCGGGCTCCAAAGAGACCCAGTACTTC.

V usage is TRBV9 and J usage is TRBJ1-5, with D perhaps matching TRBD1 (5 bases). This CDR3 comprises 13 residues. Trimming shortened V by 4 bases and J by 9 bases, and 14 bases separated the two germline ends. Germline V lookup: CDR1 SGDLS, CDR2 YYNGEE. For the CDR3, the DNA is TGTGCCAGCAGCACTGGGACTTACGCGCCCCAGCATTTT. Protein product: CASSTGTYAPQHF.

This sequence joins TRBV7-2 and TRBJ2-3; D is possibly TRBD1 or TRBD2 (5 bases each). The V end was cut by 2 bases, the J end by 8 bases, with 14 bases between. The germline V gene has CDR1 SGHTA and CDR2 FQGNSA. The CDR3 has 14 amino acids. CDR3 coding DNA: TGTGCCAGCAGCTTAAGGGGCAGCCGGGGTACGCAGTATTTT. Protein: CASSLRGSRGTQYF.

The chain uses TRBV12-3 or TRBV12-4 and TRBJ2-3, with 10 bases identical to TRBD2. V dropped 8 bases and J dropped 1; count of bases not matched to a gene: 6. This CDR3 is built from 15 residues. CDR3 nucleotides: TGTGCCAGCGGCAGACTAGCGGGCGGCACAGATACGCAGTATTTT. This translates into CASGRLAGGTDTQYF.

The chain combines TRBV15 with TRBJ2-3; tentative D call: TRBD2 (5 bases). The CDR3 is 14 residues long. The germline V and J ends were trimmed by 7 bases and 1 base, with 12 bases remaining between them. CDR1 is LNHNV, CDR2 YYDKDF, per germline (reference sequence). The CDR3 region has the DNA TGTGCCACCATGGGCGGGCAAGGCACAGATACGCAGTATTTT. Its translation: CATMGGQGTDTQYF. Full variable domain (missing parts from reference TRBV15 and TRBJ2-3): DAMVIQNPRYQVTQFGKPVTLSCSQTLNHNVMYWYQQKSSQAPKLLFHYYDKDFNNEADTPDNFQSRRPNTSFCFLDIRSPGLGDTAMYLCATMGGQGTDTQYFGPGTRLTVL.

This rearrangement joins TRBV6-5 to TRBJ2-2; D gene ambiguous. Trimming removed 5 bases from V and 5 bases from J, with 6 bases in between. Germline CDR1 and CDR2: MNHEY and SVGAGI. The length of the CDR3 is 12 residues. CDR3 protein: CASSPATGELFF. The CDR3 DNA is TGTGCCAGCAGTCCCGCGACCGGGGAGCTGTTTTTT.

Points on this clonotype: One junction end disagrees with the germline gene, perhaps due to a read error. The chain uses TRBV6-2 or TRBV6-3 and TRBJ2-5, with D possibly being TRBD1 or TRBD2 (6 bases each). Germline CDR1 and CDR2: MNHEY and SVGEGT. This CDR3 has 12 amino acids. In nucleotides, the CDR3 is TGTGCCAGCAGCTTCGGGGGCCTATCGGTCGACTTC. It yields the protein CASSFGGLSVDF.

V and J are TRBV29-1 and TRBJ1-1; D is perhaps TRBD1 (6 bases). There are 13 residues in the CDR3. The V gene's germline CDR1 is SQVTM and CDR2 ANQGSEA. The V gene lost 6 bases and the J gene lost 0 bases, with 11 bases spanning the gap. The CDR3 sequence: CSVTDRLNTEAFF. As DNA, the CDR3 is TGCAGCGTGACCGACAGGCTGAACACTGAAGCTTTCTTT.

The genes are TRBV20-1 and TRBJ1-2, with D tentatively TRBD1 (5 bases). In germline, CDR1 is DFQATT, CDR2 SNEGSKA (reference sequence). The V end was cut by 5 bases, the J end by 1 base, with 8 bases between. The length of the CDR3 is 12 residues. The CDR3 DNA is TGCAGTGCTCAGGACAATAACTATGGCTACACCTTC. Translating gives CSAQDNNYGYTF.

The CDR3 is CASRTLAGGYNEQFF. CDR3 DNA: TGTGCCAGCCGAACCTTAGCGGGGGGGTACAATGAGCAGTTCTTC. The rearrangement links TRBV11-2 to TRBJ2-1; 11 bases fit TRBD2. CDR1 and CDR2 from the germline V gene are SGHAT and FQNNGV. The CDR3 runs to 15 residues. The junction had 7 bases not matched to a gene; V was cut back by 8 bases and J by 4 bases.

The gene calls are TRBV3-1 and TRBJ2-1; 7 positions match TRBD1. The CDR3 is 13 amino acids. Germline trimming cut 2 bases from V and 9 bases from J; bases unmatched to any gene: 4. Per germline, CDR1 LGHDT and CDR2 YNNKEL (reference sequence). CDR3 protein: CASSQLQGSEQFF. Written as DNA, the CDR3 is TGTGCCAGCAGCCAACTACAGGGGAGTGAGCAGTTCTTC.

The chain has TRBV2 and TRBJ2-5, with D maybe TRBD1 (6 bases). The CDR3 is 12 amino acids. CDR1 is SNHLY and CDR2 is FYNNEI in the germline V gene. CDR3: CAGHRAVETQYF. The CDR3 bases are TGTGCTGGGCACAGGGCTGTGGAGACCCAGTACTTC.

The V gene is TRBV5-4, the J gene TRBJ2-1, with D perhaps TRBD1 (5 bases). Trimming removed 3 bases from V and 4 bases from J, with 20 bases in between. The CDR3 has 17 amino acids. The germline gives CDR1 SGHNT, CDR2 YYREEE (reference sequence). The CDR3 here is CASSSRTQKVGYNEQFF. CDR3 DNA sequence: TGTGCCAGCAGCTCTCGGACACAAAAGGTGGGATACAATGAGCAGTTCTTC.

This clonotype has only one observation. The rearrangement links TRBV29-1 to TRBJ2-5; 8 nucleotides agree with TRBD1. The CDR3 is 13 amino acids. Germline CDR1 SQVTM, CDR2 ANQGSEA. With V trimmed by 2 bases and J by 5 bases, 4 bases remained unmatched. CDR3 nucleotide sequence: TGCAGCGTTGAACTCCGGGACAGGGAGACCCAGTACTTC. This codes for CSVELRDRETQYF.

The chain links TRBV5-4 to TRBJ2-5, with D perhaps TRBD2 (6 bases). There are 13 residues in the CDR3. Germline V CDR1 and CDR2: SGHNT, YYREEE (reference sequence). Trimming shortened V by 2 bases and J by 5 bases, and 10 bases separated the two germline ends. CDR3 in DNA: TGTGCCAGCAGCTTAGCTAGCGAGGAGACCCAGTACTTC. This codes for CASSLASEETQYF.

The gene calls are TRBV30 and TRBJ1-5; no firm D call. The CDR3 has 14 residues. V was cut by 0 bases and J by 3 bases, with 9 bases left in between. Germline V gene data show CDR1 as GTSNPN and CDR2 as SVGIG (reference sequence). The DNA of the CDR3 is TGTGCCTGGAGTGTCGACACAGCCAATCAGCCCCAGCATTTT. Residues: CAWSVDTANQPQHF.

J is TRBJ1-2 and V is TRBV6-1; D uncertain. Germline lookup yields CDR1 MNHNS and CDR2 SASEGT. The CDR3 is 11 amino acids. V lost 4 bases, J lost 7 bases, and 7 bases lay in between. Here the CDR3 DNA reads TGTGCCAGCAGTGCTAGCTCTGGCTACACCTTC. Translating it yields CASSASSGYTF.

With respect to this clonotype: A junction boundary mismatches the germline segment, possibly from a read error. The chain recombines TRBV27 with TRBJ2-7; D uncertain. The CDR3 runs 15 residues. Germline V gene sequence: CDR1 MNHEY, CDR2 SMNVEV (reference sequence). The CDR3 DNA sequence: TGTGCCAGCAGTATATCGACACCCCGACTGGGGGAGCAGTACTTC. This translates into CASSISTPRLGEQYF.